This T cell receptor beta chain originates from a study of T cell responses to AZD1222 COVID-19 vaccine. V lost 2 bases and J lost 3, with 12 bases in between. This CDR3 comprises 14 residues. The germline gives CDR1 SGHDT, CDR2 YYEEEE. Study-level points and caveats: Nearly half of unique spike-specific TCRs reportedly avoided B.1.351 and B.1.1.7 mutated regions. Among vaccine-associated CD4 TCRs, coverage spanned spike, with dominance at 160-218 and 743-854. Baseline serostatus was positive in only a handful of AZD1222 recipients.

On this clone itself: Its specificity is not known.

Clones were read by immunoSEQ multiplex PCR, and TCRdb kept only the in-frame ones, dropping some. Of about 190,000 clones detected, around 90% appear once; the ten largest clones hold 3.6%. This material consisted of peripheral blood, taken 28 days after the second dose of the MenACWY control vaccine. The gene calls are TRBV5-6 and TRBJ2-7, with unresolved D. This receptor was obtained from an adult who received the MenACWY meningococcal vaccine as a control. CDR3 protein: CASSFLGSDYEQYF. The CDR3 DNA sequence: TGTGCCAGCAGCTTTCTGGGGTCCGACTACGAGCAGTACTTC. The full variable domain, its missing parts supplied by reference TRBV5-6 and TRBJ2-7, is DAGVTQSPTHLIKTRGQQVTLRCSPKSGHDTVSWYQQALGQGPQFIFQYYEEEERQRGNFPDRFSGHQFPNYSSELNVNALLLGDSALYLCASSFLGSDYEQYFGPGTRLTVT.